Each of the 17 T cell receptor beta chains below was sequenced from the same sample in a study of human T cells and chemical hapten exposure. TCRdb analysed the RACE reads with MiXCR anew, one entry per CDR3 protein. The sample has around 360,000 distinct CDR3 sequences, around 6% seen once. Indicated time point: patch test 2, 6 weeks after DPC sensitization. Regarding treatment: therapeutic diphenylcyclopropenone sensitization with weekly scalp DPC. The material was whole blood, obtained in connection with sensitization to the hapten diphenylcyclopropenone (DPC). These TCRs come from a woman under 30 with alopecia areata. Some clones in this sample may be carry-over from other donors' samples.

At least ten counts were recorded for this clonotype. The chain uses TRBV6-5 and TRBJ1-3; the D gene is possibly TRBD1 (5 bases). This CDR3 spans 14 amino acids. The germline V gene has CDR1 MNHEY and CDR2 SVGAGI. Trimming took off 5 bases at V and 4 bases at J, with 12 bases between the two ends. This chain's CDR3 is CASSQGRPGNTIYF. CDR3 in DNA: TGTGCCAGCAGTCAGGGACGCCCAGGAAACACCATATATTTT.

This clonotype was seen more than once but under ten times. The CDR3 DNA sequence: TGTGCCAGCACCCCAAGGTTGGGACACTCATACACCATATATTTT. This codes for CASTPRLGHSYTIYF. The gene calls are TRBV28 and TRBJ1-3, with a weak D call TRBD1 (6 bases). This CDR3 is built from 15 residues. V lost 7 bases, J lost 8 bases, and 21 bases lay in between. Germline CDR1 and CDR2: MDHEN and SYDVKM.

This clonotype has more than one count but fewer than ten. The chain recombines TRBV27 with TRBJ1-4, with a possible D match to TRBD1 (5 bases). Between the trimmed V and J ends, which lost 3 bases and 8 bases, there was a span of 13 bases. The CDR3 extends over 14 amino acids. Germline V gene lookup returns CDR1 MNHEY and CDR2 SMNVEV (reference sequence). CDR3 nucleotide sequence: TGTGCCAGCAGTTTTTTTAGTGAGGGGGAAAAACTGTTTTTT. It codes for CASSFFSEGEKLFF. The variable domain in full, with the rest retrieved from reference TRBV27 and TRBJ1-4, is EAQVTQNPRYLITVTGKKLTVTCSQNMNHEYMSWYRQDPGLGLRQIYYSMNVEVTDKGDVPEGYKVSRKEKRNFPLILESPSPNQTSLYFCASSFFSEGEKLFFGSGTQLSVL.

This clonotype was counted many times. The rearrangement links TRBV9 to TRBJ2-3; D remains unclear. The CDR3 totals 15 residues. The ends were cut back, 0 bases at V and 0 bases at J, with 8 bases in the middle. The germline V gene has CDR1 SGDLS and CDR2 YYNGEE. In DNA, the CDR3 is TGTGCCAGCAGCGTAGCTCTAGAAAGCACAGATACGCAGTATTTT. Translated, it gives CASSVALESTDTQYF.

This clonotype was seen only a few times. The chain couples TRBV7-9 to TRBJ2-2; no clear D. Germline V gives CDR1 SEHNR, CDR2 FQNEAQ (reference sequence). Between the trimmed V and J ends, which lost 4 bases and 9 bases, there was a span of 9 bases. This CDR3 spans 12 amino acids. The CDR3 nucleotides read TGTGCCAGCAGCTACAGTCTCCGGGAGCTGTTTTTT. This codes for CASSYSLRELFF.

This clonotype was counted a few times. The gene calls are TRBV5-1 and TRBJ2-7; 10 bases line up with TRBD1. The CDR3 spans 16 residues. Germline V gene sequence: CDR1 SGHRS, CDR2 YFSETQ. V lost 4 bases, J lost 1 base, and 8 bases stayed unmatched. The CDR3 here is CASSGGTGAKSYEQYF. The CDR3 bases are TGCGCCAGCAGCGGTGGGACAGGGGCAAAGTCCTACGAGCAGTACTTC.

Many counts were recorded for this clonotype. The chain couples TRBV20-1 to TRBJ1-1; a weak D match, TRBD1 (6 bases). Trimming left V 3 bases short and J 7 bases short, with 18 bases between. The CDR3 is made up of 14 amino acids. Germline V gene data show CDR1 as DFQATT and CDR2 as SNEGSKA (reference sequence). The CDR3 is CSASPTGGLDEAFF. The CDR3 coding sequence is TGCAGTGCTAGCCCGACGGGGGGGCTCGATGAAGCTTTCTTT.

This clonotype was seen only a few times. The chain combines TRBV4-2 with TRBJ2-7; D is undetermined. The CDR3 is 15 amino acids. Germline CDR1 LGHNA, CDR2 YNFKEQ. V was cut by 6 bases and J by 4 bases, with 19 bases left in between. This chain's CDR3 is CASRPELAGEYEQYF. The CDR3 DNA sequence: TGTGCCAGCAGGCCCGAATTAGCTGGAGAATACGAGCAGTACTTC.

This clonotype was recorded at least ten times. This chain joins TRBV2 and TRBJ1-4; D may be TRBD1 (5 bases). Germline V gives CDR1 SNHLY, CDR2 FYNNEI. Trimming shortened V by 5 bases and J by 6 bases, and 10 bases separated the two germline ends. The CDR3 spans 13 residues. The CDR3 sequence is CASSRGSDEKLFF. CDR3 coding DNA: TGTGCCAGCAGTCGGGGGAGTGATGAAAAACTGTTTTTT.

This clonotype was detected many times. This rearrangement joins TRBV5-1 to TRBJ1-1; no firm D call. The V gene's germline CDR1 is SGHRS and CDR2 YFSETQ. V shed 4 bases and J shed 0 bases, with 10 bases lying between them. The CDR3 sequence is 14 residues long. The CDR3 DNA reads TGCGCCAGCAGCGAGAGACGATTGAACACTGAAGCTTTCTTT. As protein: CASSERRLNTEAFF.

In its sample, this clonotype was seen many times. J is TRBJ2-5 and V is TRBV7-9; TRBD1 aligns across 9 bases. The length of the CDR3 is 14 residues. Germline loops: CDR1 SEHNR, CDR2 FQNEAQ (reference sequence). The junction had 5 bases not matched to a gene; V was cut back by 2 bases and J by 7 bases. CDR3 sequence reads: CASSLTGGRATQYF. In DNA form, the CDR3 reads TGTGCCAGCAGCTTAACAGGGGGCAGGGCGACCCAGTACTTC.

This clonotype was counted a few times. The V call is TRBV6-5, the J call TRBJ1-2; TRBD1 matches 8 bases. Per germline, CDR1 MNHEY and CDR2 SVGAGI. The CDR3 is made up of 15 amino acids. V lost 6 bases and J lost 8; bases outside the gene matches: 14. The chain's CDR3 is CASSRSGQGRFGYTF. The CDR3 DNA reads TGTGCCAGCAGCCGATCTGGACAGGGCAGATTCGGCTACACCTTC.

This clonotype has just a few counts. The rearrangement links TRBV6-1 to TRBJ1-5; 9 bases fit TRBD1. The germline gives CDR1 MNHNS, CDR2 SASEGT. The CDR3 covers 14 residues. Unmatched junction bases numbered 4, after V lost 5 bases and J lost 5 bases. The chain's CDR3 is CASSPRTGDQPQHF. The CDR3 nucleotides are TGTGCCAGCAGTCCCAGGACAGGGGATCAGCCCCAGCATTTT.

The chain links TRBV7-2 to TRBJ2-5; D is perhaps TRBD1 (6 bases). The V gene's germline CDR1 is SGHTA and CDR2 FQGNSA. Trimming removed 3 bases at V and 1 base at J, with 12 bases between. This CDR3 has 15 amino acids. The DNA of the CDR3 is TGTGCCAGCAGCTTGGGGACATACTTCCAAGAGACCCAGTACTTC. Its translation: CASSLGTYFQETQYF.

This clonotype was seen a handful of times. The chain has TRBV7-2 and TRBJ1-3, with D possibly TRBD1 on 5 matching bases. Germline V CDR1 and CDR2: SGHTA, FQGNSA. This CDR3 region has 16 residues. Trimming left V 4 bases short and J 3 bases short, with 16 bases between. The CDR3 reads CASSSGGRLLGNTIYF. In nucleotides, the CDR3 is TGTGCCAGCAGCTCCGGGGGGAGACTACTTGGAAACACCATATATTTT.

This clonotype was observed at least ten times. This chain joins TRBV7-9 and TRBJ2-5; 9 bases line up with TRBD2. The germline V gene encodes CDR1 SEHNR and CDR2 FQNEAQ (reference sequence). The CDR3 consists of 16 residues. Trimming cost V 3 bases and J 5 bases; bases outside gene matches: 10. CDR3 DNA sequence: TGTGCCAGCAGCTTCCTAGCGGGGTTTGGTGTGGAGACCCAGTACTTC. It yields the protein CASSFLAGFGVETQYF.

This clonotype occurred many times. The V gene is TRBV7-9, the J gene TRBJ1-5; D is undetermined. In germline, CDR1 is SEHNR, CDR2 FQNEAQ (reference sequence). The CDR3 runs to 13 residues. V lost 5 bases, J lost 2 bases, and 7 bases lay in between. CDR3 DNA: TGTGCCAGCAGCGGTATCGGCAATCAGCCCCAGCATTTT. This sequence encodes CASSGIGNQPQHF.